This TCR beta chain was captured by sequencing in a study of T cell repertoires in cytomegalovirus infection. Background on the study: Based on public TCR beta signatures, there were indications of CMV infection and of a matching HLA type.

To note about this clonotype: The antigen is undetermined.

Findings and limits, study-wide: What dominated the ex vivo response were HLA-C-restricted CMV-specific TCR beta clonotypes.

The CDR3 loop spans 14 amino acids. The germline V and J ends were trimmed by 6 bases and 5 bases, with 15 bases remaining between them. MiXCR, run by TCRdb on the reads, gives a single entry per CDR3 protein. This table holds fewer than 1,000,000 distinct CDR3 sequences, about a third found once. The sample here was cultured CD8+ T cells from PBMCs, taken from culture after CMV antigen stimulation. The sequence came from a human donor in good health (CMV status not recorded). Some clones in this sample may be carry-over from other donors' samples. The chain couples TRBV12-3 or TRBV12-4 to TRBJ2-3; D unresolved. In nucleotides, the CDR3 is TGTGCCAGCAGCTACACCCACGGGTTAGATACGCAGTATTTT. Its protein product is CASSYTHGLDTQYF.